The T cell receptor beta chain under discussion was sequenced for a study of T cell changes during pregnancy in multiple sclerosis (dated by TCRdb to about 2019). Regarding the complete study: The study looked at changes in the T cell repertoire across pregnancy in women with multiple sclerosis.

Libraries were made using the immunoSEQ multiplex PCR assay. In its TCRdb copy, this immuneACCESS table keeps in-frame sequences only and misses some clones. Where compared with another copy, unresolved V genes explain less than half of these, and the others have no known cause. Present in this sample are roughly 88,000 clones, around 90% of which were seen just once. The ten most abundant clones make up about 1.6% of the sample. Notes on this clone: The clone's antigen remains unknown. Per-base qualities were not stored, and no clone one base away is much larger.

The sequences come from peripheral blood, collected in the first trimester of pregnancy. The clonotype comes from a female donor with multiple sclerosis, enrolled in a pregnancy study.

The CDR3 here reads CSVVGTTYTGELFF. In nucleotides, the sequence is TGCAGCGTTGTAGGGACTACCTACACCGGGGAGCTGTTTTTT. The sequence joins TRBV29-1 to TRBJ2-2; TRBD2 agrees with 7 junctional bases. The CDR1 and CDR2 encoded by the germline V gene are SQVTM and ANQGSEA. Inclusive of the bounding cysteine and phenylalanine, the CDR3 is 14 residues long. Of all the DNA, just the CDR3 is kept, 42 bases in frame from base 1. V has 4 bases trimmed and J has 3 bases trimmed; junction bases matching no gene number 5.